This entry lists 27 T cell receptor beta chains sequenced from one sample in a study of T cell repertoires in ileal Crohn's disease. Measured with immunoSEQ multiplex PCR; TCRdb has only the in-frame clones, and not every one. The sample records 11,000 to 15,000 clones, 70% to 85% being singletons. Specimen: ileal tissue. The receptors were sampled from an adult with Crohn's disease.

The chain is built from TRBV10-2 and TRBJ1-5; 11 nucleotides line up with TRBD1. This CDR3 is 12 amino acids long. The V and J ends lost 11 bases and 7 bases, in that order; junction bases with no gene match: 4. Per germline, CDR1 WSHSY and CDR2 SAAADI. The DNA of the CDR3 is TGCGCCGGGGGACAGGGGGACCAGCCCCAGCATTTT. Amino acids: CAGGQGDQPQHF.

The chain combines TRBV2 with TRBJ1-5, with D perhaps TRBD1 (6 bases). There are 15 residues in the CDR3. Trimming removed 6 bases from V and 6 bases from J, with 18 bases in between. Germline CDR1 reads SNHLY; CDR2 reads FYNNEI. CDR3 DNA sequence: TGTGCCAGCAGGGGCACAGGGTGGTTGAGTCAGCCCCAGCATTTT. Translation: CASRGTGWLSQPQHF.

V is TRBV30 and J is TRBJ2-7, with D perhaps matching TRBD2 (6 bases). This CDR3 is 12 amino acids long. Per germline, CDR1 GTSNPN and CDR2 SVGIG (reference sequence). Trimming took 4 bases from V and 6 from J, leaving 13 bases between them. CDR3 amino acids: CAWTASGGEQYF. The CDR3 nucleotides read TGTGCCTGGACTGCATCCGGGGGCGAGCAGTACTTC.

This sequence joins TRBV6-1 and TRBJ1-3; D gene uncertain. From germline, CDR1 is MNHNS and CDR2 SASEGT. The CDR3 runs to 15 residues. V gave up 0 bases and J gave up 0 bases, with 6 bases separating them. Here the CDR3 reads CASSEAGSSGNTIYF. The CDR3 DNA is TGTGCCAGCAGTGAAGCAGGGAGCTCTGGAAACACCATATATTTT.

V usage is TRBV20-1 and J usage is TRBJ1-3; TRBD1 is a possible D gene (5 bases). Germline assignment: CDR1 DFQATT and CDR2 SNEGSKA (reference sequence). The germline V and J ends were trimmed by 0 bases and 9 bases, with 6 bases remaining between them. The CDR3 is made up of 11 amino acids. CDR3 residues: CSARETVTIYF. The CDR3, as DNA: TGCAGTGCTAGAGAGACAGTCACCATATATTTT.

The V gene is TRBV25-1, the J gene TRBJ1-5; D unclear. Germline CDR1 MGHDK, CDR2 SYGVNS. The V end was cut by 2 bases, the J end by 2 bases, with 7 bases between. This CDR3 has 14 residues. The CDR3 nucleotides are TGTGCCAGCAGTGAAAGGCAGGGCAATCAGCCCCAGCATTTT. It encodes CASSERQGNQPQHF.

V and J are TRBV5-1 and TRBJ2-5; 9 nucleotides agree with TRBD2. This CDR3 is 14 amino acids long. Germline CDR1 reads SGHRS; CDR2 reads YFSETQ. With 5 bases clipped from V and 4 bases from J, the junction kept 6 bases outside the gene matches. The CDR3 sequence is CASSRGGARETQYF. CDR3 in DNA: TGCGCCAGCAGTCGCGGGGGGGCCAGAGAGACCCAGTACTTC. Variable domain in full (rest from reference TRBV5-1 and TRBJ2-5): KAGVTQTPRYLIKTRGQQVTLSCSPISGHRSVSWYQQTPGQGLQFLFEYFSETQRNKGNFPGRFSGRQFSNSRSEMNVSTLELGDSALYLCASSRGGARETQYFGPGTRLLVL.

The chain recombines TRBV5-6 with TRBJ2-7; D perhaps matches TRBD1 (6 bases). The CDR3 sequence is 14 residues long. Germline V CDR1 and CDR2: SGHDT, YYEEEE. Trimming stripped 2 bases from V and 2 bases from J, with 11 bases between. As DNA, the CDR3 is TGTGCCAGCAGCTTCTCAGGGGTTACCTACGAGCAGTACTTC. Residues: CASSFSGVTYEQYF.

The rearrangement joins TRBV5-1 to TRBJ1-1; D ambiguous. Germline V CDR1 and CDR2: SGHRS, YFSETQ. The CDR3 totals 13 residues. V was cut by 1 base and J by 4 bases, with 8 bases left in between. The CDR3 DNA is TGCGCCAGCAGCTTGTTTCCAGGCACTGAAGCTTTCTTT. Its translation: CASSLFPGTEAFF.

V is TRBV18 and J is TRBJ1-1; the match to TRBD1 covers 8 bases. The CDR3 length is 15 residues. Germline CDR1 and CDR2: KGHSH and LQKENI. The J segment lost 7 bases and the V segment lost 2 bases, leaving 9 bases of the junction unmatched. The CDR3 DNA follows: TGTGCCAGCTCACCAGGGCAGGGGGCGAATCATGAAGCTTTCTTT. This encodes CASSPGQGANHEAFF.

The genes are TRBV18 and TRBJ1-1; TRBD1 matches 7 bases. This CDR3 spans 15 amino acids. Looked up from germline, CDR1 is KGHSH and CDR2 is LQKENI. Germline trimming cut 6 bases from V and 0 bases from J; bases unmatched to any gene: 7. CDR3 loop: CASSPARGMNTEAFF. DNA of the CDR3: TGTGCCAGCTCCCCTGCCAGGGGGATGAACACTGAAGCTTTCTTT.

The J gene is TRBJ2-5, the V gene TRBV9; D possibly corresponds to TRBD1 (5 bases). V was trimmed by 5 bases and J by 1 base, leaving 9 bases between them. CDR1 SGDLS and CDR2 YYNGEE come from the germline V gene. This CDR3 has 13 amino acids. CDR3 nucleotides: TGTGCCAGCAGAGGGGCCAGCCAAGAGACCCAGTACTTC. Amino acid sequence: CASRGASQETQYF.

The chain uses TRBV2 and TRBJ2-7; TRBD1 matches at 11 bases. Germline CDR1 reads SNHLY; CDR2 reads FYNNEI. This CDR3 has 14 amino acids. Germline trimming cut 8 bases from V and 7 bases from J; bases unmatched to any gene: 10. CDR3 in amino acids: CASQGGTGGQEQYF. In DNA form, the CDR3 reads TGTGCCAGCCAAGGCGGGACAGGGGGACAAGAGCAGTACTTC. Filled out from reference TRBV2 and TRBJ2-7, the complete variable domain reads EPEVTQTPSHQVTQMGQEVILRCVPISNHLYFYWYRQILGQKVEFLVSFYNNEISEKSEIFDDQFSVERPDGSNFTLKIRSTKLEDSAMYFCASQGGTGGQEQYFGPGTRLTVT.

CDR3 amino acids: CAWSGGDENTDTQYF. The CDR3 bases are TGTGCCTGGAGTGGGGGGGACGAGAACACAGATACGCAGTATTTT. The chain couples TRBV30 to TRBJ2-3, with TRBD2 as a possible D gene (6 bases). Germline CDR1 reads GTSNPN; CDR2 reads SVGIG (reference sequence). Deletions cut 1 base from V and 2 bases from J, with 13 bases between. CDR3 size: 15 residues.

The chain links TRBV4-2 to TRBJ2-3; no firm D call. This CDR3 is built from 15 residues. Germline CDR1 reads LGHNA; CDR2 reads YNFKEQ. The V end was cut by 0 bases, the J end by 1 base, with 8 bases between. The CDR3: CASSQDGTGTDTQYF. The DNA of the CDR3 is TGTGCCAGCAGCCAAGACGGTACGGGCACAGATACGCAGTATTTT.

The chain employs TRBV11-2 and TRBJ2-1; D remains unclear. Germline V CDR1 and CDR2: SGHAT, FQNNGV. V dropped 4 bases and J dropped 0 bases, with 16 bases sitting between them. This CDR3 contains 17 residues. The CDR3 loop reads CASSSALRRSSYNEQFF. The CDR3, as DNA: TGTGCCAGCAGCTCGGCCCTCCGGCGGAGCTCCTACAATGAGCAGTTCTTC.

CDR3 sequence: CASSASGNTEAFF. CDR3 nucleotide sequence: TGTGCCAGCAGTGCCTCGGGGAACACTGAAGCTTTCTTT. The V call is TRBV6-1, the J call TRBJ1-1; D is undetermined. CDR1 MNHNS and CDR2 SASEGT come from the germline V gene. Deletions cut 4 bases from V and 1 base from J, with 7 bases between. The CDR3 covers 13 residues.

The V call is TRBV18, the J call TRBJ2-3; a possible D gene is TRBD1 (6 bases). CDR3 size: 16 residues. V dropped 4 bases and J dropped 2 bases, with 16 bases sitting between them. CDR1 is KGHSH and CDR2 is LQKENI in the germline V gene. This CDR3 reads CASSQPGHGVTDTQYF. The CDR3 coding sequence is TGTGCCAGCTCACAACCGGGACACGGAGTCACAGATACGCAGTATTTT. The full variable domain, completed using reference TRBV18 and TRBJ2-3, is NAGVMQNPRHLVRRRGQEARLRCSPMKGHSHVYWYRQLPEEGLKFMVYLQKENIIDESGMPKERFSAEFPKEGPSILRIQQVVRGDSAAYFCASSQPGHGVTDTQYFGPGTRLTVL.

The chain uses TRBV19 and TRBJ1-1; 7 positions agree with TRBD1. The V gene's germline CDR1 is LNHDA and CDR2 SQIVND (reference sequence). The CDR3 runs 13 residues. The ends lost 6 bases at V and 5 bases at J; junction bases unmatched: 6. CDR3 protein: CASRQGSRTEAFF. The DNA for the CDR3 is TGTGCCAGTAGACAGGGGAGTCGGACTGAAGCTTTCTTT.

This clone has a handful of counts. This chain links TRBV28 with TRBJ2-1, with 9 bases identical to TRBD1. Germline CDR1 MDHEN, CDR2 SYDVKM. This CDR3 is built from 15 residues. J lost 5 bases, V lost 3 bases, and 5 bases had no gene match. For the CDR3, the DNA is TGTGCCAGCAGTTTGTTGGACAGGGGACACAATGAGCAGTTCTTC. It codes for CASSLLDRGHNEQFF. The entire variable domain, with the rest obtained from reference TRBV28 and TRBJ2-1, is as follows: DVKVTQSSRYLVKRTGEKVFLECVQDMDHENMFWYRQDPGLGLRLIYFSYDVKMKEKGDIPEGYSVSREKKERFSLILESASTNQTSMYLCASSLLDRGHNEQFFGPGTRLTVL.

This clone was recorded once. This chain joins TRBV1 and TRBJ2-3; no DNA check was done on the table's D call, TRBD2. TRBV1 constitutes a pseudogene. This CDR3 region has 16 residues. The CDR3 is CTSSGLAGAGTDTQYF. CDR3 nucleotides: TGCACCAGCAGCGGACTAGCGGGAGCGGGCACAGATACGCAGTATTTT.

The chain carries TRBV11-2 and TRBJ2-1, with 11 bases matching TRBD2. CDR3 length: 15 residues. Per the germline V gene, CDR1 is SGHAT and CDR2 is FQNNGV. Trimming at V came to 1 base and at J to 9 bases, leaving 5 bases not matched to a gene. The CDR3 protein is CASSLGLAGFSEQFF. The CDR3 DNA reads TGTGCCAGCAGCTTAGGACTAGCGGGGTTCAGTGAGCAGTTCTTC.

The chain carries TRBV29-1 and TRBJ2-1; 7 bases match TRBD1. After removal of 7 bases from V and 9 bases from J, the junction contained 12 bases not matched to a gene. Germline V gene lookup returns CDR1 SQVTM and CDR2 ANQGSEA. The CDR3 is made up of 13 amino acids. The CDR3 region is CSAGDRAVGEQFF. DNA of the CDR3: TGCAGCGCAGGCGACAGGGCGGTCGGTGAGCAGTTCTTC.

The chain combines TRBV9 with TRBJ2-1, with 9 bases matching TRBD2. V shed 0 bases and J 4 bases; nucleotides not matched to a gene: 2. Germline CDR1 and CDR2: SGDLS and YYNGEE. There are 15 residues in the CDR3. In DNA form, the CDR3 reads TGTGCCAGCAGCGTAGCTAGCGGGGCTTACAATGAGCAGTTCTTC. Translation: CASSVASGAYNEQFF.

This clone qualifies as medium-sized. V is TRBV5-6 and J is TRBJ2-5; 7 bases fit TRBD1. Germline trimming cut 3 bases from V and 4 bases from J; bases unmatched to any gene: 6. CDR1 and CDR2 (germline): SGHDT, YYEEEE. The CDR3 consists of 14 residues. The CDR3 coding sequence is TGTGCCAGCAGCTCACCTACAGGGGCAGAGACCCAGTACTTC. It translates to CASSSPTGAETQYF. The full variable domain, with the rest looked up from reference TRBV5-6 and TRBJ2-5, is DAGVTQSPTHLIKTRGQQVTLRCSPKSGHDTVSWYQQALGQGPQFIFQYYEEEERQRGNFPDRFSGHQFPNYSSELNVNALLLGDSALYLCASSSPTGAETQYFGPGTRLLVL.

The genes are TRBV7-3 and TRBJ1-1; the D is unclear. The V end was cut by 5 bases, the J end by 4 bases, with 14 bases between. Germline V gene data show CDR1 as SGHTA and CDR2 as FQGTGA. The CDR3 consists of 14 residues. The CDR3 is CASSPDEGSTEAFF. The DNA of the CDR3 is TGTGCCAGCAGCCCCGATGAAGGGAGCACTGAAGCTTTCTTT.

This rearrangement joins TRBV25-1 to TRBJ2-7; 7 bases align to TRBD2. The CDR3 length is 13 residues. V dropped 6 bases and J dropped 0; count of bases not matched to a gene: 2. CDR1 is MGHDK, CDR2 SYGVNS, per germline. The CDR3 DNA follows: TGTGCCAGCAGCGGGAGGTACTCCTACGAGCAGTACTTC. Its translation is CASSGRYSYEQYF.